This T cell receptor beta chain came from a study of human T cells and chemical hapten exposure. Background on the study: Skin of the upper inner arm, roughly 2 cm by roughly 2 cm, received 2% DPC for sensitization.

MiXCR was run by TCRdb on the RACE reads, yielding one entry per CDR3 protein. The data contain about 80,000 distinct CDR3 sequences, about 7.5% of them singletons. This clonotype was seen ten or more times. V was pared by 6 bases and J by 2 bases, with 17 bases between. Germline lookup yields CDR1 MNHNS and CDR2 SASEGT. The CDR3 consists of 17 residues. Time point described: patch test 1, 2 weeks after DPC sensitization. Treatment given: therapeutic diphenylcyclopropenone sensitization with weekly scalp DPC. V and J are TRBV6-1 and TRBJ2-6; D could derive from TRBD1 or TRBD2 (5 bases each). This sequence originates from a woman aged 25 to 45 with alopecia areata. Some clones in this sample may be carry-over from other donors' samples. The specimen was whole blood, collected in connection with sensitization to the hapten diphenylcyclopropenone (DPC). Here the CDR3 DNA reads TGTGCCAGCAGCTCAGGGTTCAGCGGTCCTGGGGCCAACGTCCTGACTTTC. It yields the protein CASSSGFSGPGANVLTF.